These 21 T cell receptor beta chains were sequenced from one sample in a study of CD8 T cells in Susac syndrome (dated by TCRdb to the late 2010s). The library was generated by the immunoSEQ multiplex PCR assay. RNA was extracted using the RNeasy kit, and about 0.5 to 1 ug of the RNA was reverse transcribed with random hexamers. Starting from the raw public reads, TCRdb applied fastp trimming at Q25, assembled clones with MiXCR and retained in-frame beta chains. Entries are consolidated by CDR3 protein sequence, retaining the most common genes and DNA. The sample contains about 300,000 distinct CDR3 sequences, roughly 85% of them found a single time. Clones ranked in the top ten supply 0.21% of the sample. The sample comprised CD8+ T cells from PBMCs. The receptors stem from a human donor with multiple sclerosis.

The gene calls are TRBV6-5 and TRBJ1-6; possible D gene TRBD1, 5 bases. V lost 4 bases and J 5 bases, leaving 12 bases between the germline ends. The CDR3 totals 15 residues. Germline V CDR1 and CDR2: MNHEY, SVGAGI. The CDR3 loop is CASSFRDGNNSPLHF. CDR3 sequence (DNA): TGTGCCAGCAGTTTCCGGGACGGAAATAATTCACCCCTCCACTTT.

CDR3 amino acids: CASSRTGQKYEQYF. The CDR3 nucleotides read TGTGCCAGCTCACGAACGGGACAGAAATACGAGCAGTACTTC. The gene calls are TRBV18 and TRBJ2-7; 7 nucleotides match TRBD1. Germline CDR1 reads KGHSH; CDR2 reads LQKENI. V gave up 4 bases and J gave up 4 bases; unmatched junction bases: 7. The CDR3 contains 14 residues.

This rearrangement joins TRBV7-9 to TRBJ2-1; possibly TRBD1 for D (6 bases). Germline CDR1 SEHNR, CDR2 FQNEAQ (reference sequence). Trimming removed 2 bases from V and 5 bases from J, with 10 bases in between. CDR3 size: 14 residues. Written as DNA, the CDR3 is TGTGCCAGCAGCTTAACCTGGGGGCACAATGAGCAGTTCTTC. As protein: CASSLTWGHNEQFF.

The chain joins TRBV6-5 to TRBJ2-7; 8 bases are a match to TRBD1. The germline gives CDR1 MNHEY, CDR2 SVGAGI. The length of the CDR3 is 15 residues. The junction had 4 bases not matched to a gene; V was cut back by 1 base and J by 2 bases. The CDR3 DNA follows: TGTGCCAGCAGTTACTGGGCAGGGGGCACCTACGAGCAGTACTTC. Amino acids: CASSYWAGGTYEQYF.

This chain uses TRBV11-2 with TRBJ1-3; D is uncertain. The CDR3 is 12 residues long. Germline V CDR1 and CDR2: SGHAT, FQNNGV. Trimming cost V 8 bases and J 5 bases, with 10 bases left between them. The CDR3 here is CASAGPRNTIYF. CDR3 sequence (DNA): TGTGCCAGCGCTGGGCCGAGAAACACCATATATTTT.

The gene calls are TRBV28 and TRBJ1-1, with D perhaps TRBD1 (5 bases). Germline loops: CDR1 MDHEN, CDR2 SYDVKM. This CDR3 contains 11 residues. Between the trimmed V and J ends, which lost 9 bases and 3 bases, there was a span of 8 bases. For the CDR3, the DNA is TGTGCCAGTCGGGGGGACACTGAAGCTTTCTTT. Protein sequence: CASRGDTEAFF.

This clonotype came up a few times. J is TRBJ1-1 and V is TRBV5-6; D uncertain. CDR3 size: 16 residues. V lost 4 bases to trimming and J lost 0 bases, with 16 bases between them. Germline values: CDR1 SGHDT, CDR2 YYEEEE. CDR3: CASSIQRRLMNTEAFF. CDR3 in DNA: TGTGCCAGCAGCATTCAACGCAGGCTGATGAACACTGAAGCTTTCTTT.

This chain joins TRBV4-3 and TRBJ1-1; TRBD1 matches 7 bases. Germline V gives CDR1 LGHNA, CDR2 YSLEER. V lost 3 bases and J lost 6; bases outside the gene matches: 7. The CDR3 extends over 14 amino acids. The DNA for the CDR3 is TGCGCCAGCAGCCAGGCAGGGGGGGATCCTGAAGCTTTCTTT. Amino acids: CASSQAGGDPEAFF.

On this clonotype itself: At one of its ends the junction is not consistent with the germline gene, which may arise from a read error. The CDR3 here is CASSQVVAGTSNHPQHF. The CDR3 nucleotides read TGCGCCAGCAGCCAAGTGGTCGCAGGGACCAGCAATCACCCCCAGCATTTT. The chain has TRBV4-1 and TRBJ1-5, with D possibly being TRBD1 (5 bases). Germline V gene data show CDR1 as MGHRA and CDR2 as YSYEKL. The CDR3 has 17 amino acids.

This sequence joins TRBV19 and TRBJ2-3; TRBD2 matches 11 bases. Germline V CDR1 and CDR2: LNHDA, SQIVND (reference sequence). The junction had 14 bases not matched to a gene; V was cut back by 3 bases and J by 6 bases. The CDR3 sequence is 18 residues long. In DNA form, the CDR3 reads TGTGCCAGTAGTATCCCAGCCTCTCTAGCGGGAGGCGAGGATACGCAGTATTTT. Protein product: CASSIPASLAGGEDTQYF.

Remarks on this clonotype: One end of the junction varies from germline; a read error may be responsible. CDR3 amino acids: CAASSGGAGNTIYF. The CDR3 nucleotides read TGTGCCGCCAGCAGCGGAGGTGCTGGAAACACCATATATTTT. The chain links TRBV15 to TRBJ1-3; D call uncertain. The CDR3 has 14 residues. From germline, CDR1 is LNHNV and CDR2 YYDKDF (reference sequence).

J is TRBJ2-7 and V is TRBV4-3; D uncertain. V lost 1 base, J lost 3 bases, and 7 bases lay in between. The CDR3 is 13 amino acids. Germline V gene lookup returns CDR1 LGHNA and CDR2 YSLEER. The CDR3 loop reads CASSQGEDYEQYF. The CDR3 nucleotides are TGCGCCAGCAGCCAAGGAGAGGACTACGAGCAGTACTTC.

The genes are TRBV12-3 or TRBV12-4 and TRBJ1-3; D is unresolved. V was cut by 5 bases and J by 1 base, with 12 bases left in between. The CDR3 consists of 15 residues. In DNA, the CDR3 is TGTGCCAGCAGTCCTGACGGGGTATCTGGAAACACCATATATTTT. This gives the protein CASSPDGVSGNTIYF.

V and J are TRBV27 and TRBJ1-3, with 11 nucleotides matching TRBD1. V lost 4 bases, J lost 0 bases, and 5 bases stayed unmatched. Germline assignment: CDR1 MNHEY and CDR2 SMNVEV (reference sequence). The CDR3 extends over 17 amino acids. As DNA, the CDR3 is TGTGCCAGCAGTTCCGGACAGGGGGCCTTCTCTGGAAACACCATATATTTT. This encodes CASSSGQGAFSGNTIYF.

The V call is TRBV28, the J call TRBJ2-2; D is ambiguous. This CDR3 contains 14 residues. Trimming removed 6 bases from V and 6 bases from J, with 14 bases in between. The germline gives CDR1 MDHEN, CDR2 SYDVKM. The CDR3 region has the DNA TGTGCCAGCAGACCCGGGCCTCAACCCGGGGAGCTGTTTTTT. It translates to CASRPGPQPGELFF.

The chain combines TRBV9 with TRBJ2-1; D might be TRBD1 or TRBD2, each matching 6 bases. Germline assignment: CDR1 SGDLS and CDR2 YYNGEE. V was clipped by 0 bases and J by 6 bases, with 16 bases between them. The length of the CDR3 is 16 residues. The CDR3 DNA sequence: TGTGCCAGCAGCGTAGTAGGGCGGAGGGGGAGCAATGAGCAGTTCTTC. Its translation is CASSVVGRRGSNEQFF.

The chain uses TRBV20-1 and TRBJ2-7; 9 nucleotides line up with TRBD1. V gave up 2 bases and J gave up 7 bases; unmatched junction bases: 12. Germline CDR1 DFQATT, CDR2 SNEGSKA (reference sequence). The CDR3 spans 15 residues. CDR3 bases: TGCAGTGCTAGAACGGACAGGGGTCTAGTTATGGAGCAGTACTTC. Protein product: CSARTDRGLVMEQYF.

The chain uses TRBV27 and TRBJ1-2; 7 bases agree with TRBD1. The CDR3 sequence is 14 residues long. The junction had 7 bases not matched to a gene; V was cut back by 4 bases and J by 5 bases. Per germline, CDR1 MNHEY and CDR2 SMNVEV (reference sequence). CDR3 DNA sequence: TGTGCCAGCAGTTCACAGACAGGGTTGTATGGCTACACCTTC. Amino acids: CASSSQTGLYGYTF.

This clonotype was seen only once. This chain joins TRBV30 and TRBJ2-1; 9 nucleotides match TRBD1. The V and J ends lost 5 bases and 6 bases, in that order; junction bases with no gene match: 8. This CDR3 spans 14 amino acids. The germline V gene encodes CDR1 GTSNPN and CDR2 SVGIG (reference sequence). CDR3 bases: TGTGCCTGGGGCACAGGGGGCGCCTCCAATGAGCAGTTCTTC. Translation: CAWGTGGASNEQFF.

This clonotype was seen only once. This chain links TRBV12-3 or TRBV12-4 with TRBJ2-3, with TRBD1 identical over 7 bases. The CDR3 loop spans 19 amino acids. The V and J ends lost 6 bases and 2 bases, in that order; junction bases with no gene match: 20. As DNA, the CDR3 is TGTGCCAGCAGCCTAGACAGGGTGGTAAGGGGTCAATACACAGATACGCAGTATTTT. Amino acids: CASSLDRVVRGQYTDTQYF.

The chain combines TRBV15 with TRBJ2-7, with 9 positions matching TRBD1. Unmatched junction bases numbered 2, after V lost 5 bases and J lost 3 bases. The germline gives CDR1 LNHNV, CDR2 YYDKDF (reference sequence). This CDR3 comprises 13 residues. The CDR3: CATSGTGNYEQYF. The DNA for the CDR3 is TGTGCCACCAGCGGGACAGGGAACTACGAGCAGTACTTC.